The entry below gives a single T cell receptor beta chain sequence along with its context. What it binds is not known. This sample stems from a study of T cell responses to AZD1222 COVID-19 vaccine. General study findings and limits: All repertoire sampling was performed exclusively after the peak T cell response.

The CDR3 is 14 amino acids. Germline V gives CDR1 MNHEY, CDR2 SVGAGI. Germline trimming cut 6 bases from V and 1 base from J; bases unmatched to any gene: 3. Some clones are missing from TCRdb's copy, which holds only in-frame ones; the method was immunoSEQ multiplex PCR. Among about 150,000 clones listed, roughly nine tenths were seen once. The TCR sequence derives from an adult who received the AZD1222 COVID-19 vaccine. Sequenced here: peripheral blood, sampled 28 days after the second AZD1222 dose. The chain couples TRBV6-5 to TRBJ1-2; 9 bases map to TRBD1. The CDR3 DNA reads TGTGCCAGCAGAGGGACAGGGAGTAACTATGGCTACACCTTC. Protein sequence: CASRGTGSNYGYTF.